These T cell receptor beta chains were read from a single sample in a study of cytomegalovirus exposure and HLA in healthy donors. The method was immunoSEQ multiplex PCR; TCRdb's version includes in-frame clones alone and lacks a portion of them. This repertoire shows fewer than 200,000 clones, around 86% found once; its top ten account for more than 0.75%. Sequencing input: PBMCs. Receptor source: a girl aged 2 to 10 in good health and CMV-seropositive. Both conserved end residues are part of each CDR3. D genes are given only for firm matches. Only some rows state a clone size, as once, few, many or a class for expanded clones.

D gene	V gene	J gene	clone size	CDR3 protein	CDR3 DNA
NA	TRBV2	TRBJ2-1	NA	CASSGLAGGSYNEQFF	TGTGCCAGCAGTGGGCTAGCCGGTGGCTCCTACAATGAGCAGTTCTTC
TRBD2	TRBV6-5	TRBJ2-1	once	CASSFGTSGRREQFF	TGTGCCAGCAGTTTTGGGACTAGCGGGAGACGTGAGCAGTTCTTC
TRBD1	TRBV6-5	TRBJ1-5	NA	CASSSTGGRVQPQHF	TGTGCCAGCAGTAGCACAGGGGGCAGGGTTCAGCCCCAGCATTTT
NA	TRBV27	TRBJ2-4	NA	CASSEADLDIQYF	TGTGCCAGCAGTGAAGCCGATTTAGACATTCAGTACTTC
NA	TRBV5-1	TRBJ1-3	once	CASSLAGEAVSGNTIYF	TGCGCCAGCAGCTTGGCCGGCGAGGCTGTGTCTGGAAACACCATATATTTT
TRBD2	TRBV27	TRBJ2-7	NA	CASSPFRGGYEPYF	TGTGCCAGCAGTCCTTTCCGGGGGGGCTACGAGCCGTACTTC
NA	TRBV6-1	TRBJ2-7	NA	CASGRTETYEQYF	TGTGCCAGCGGCCGGACTGAAACCTACGAGCAGTACTTC
NA	TRBV11-3	TRBJ2-1	NA	CASSLGRNNEQFF	TGTGCCAGCAGCTTGGGGAGAAACAATGAGCAGTTCTTC
NA	TRBV19	TRBJ2-1	NA	CASTDTTLRFNEQFF	TGTGCCAGTACGGACACTACCCTTAGGTTCAATGAGCAGTTCTTC
TRBD1	TRBV19	TRBJ1-2	few	CASSIDVRDRASNYGYTF	TGTGCCAGTAGTATAGACGTCCGGGACAGGGCTTCTAACTATGGCTACACCTTC
TRBD1	TRBV27	TRBJ1-1	NA	CASSPLTGGEAFF	TGTGCCAGCAGCCCTTTAACAGGGGGTGAAGCTTTCTTT
TRBD1	TRBV6-6	TRBJ2-1	NA	CASILGTGKNEQFF	TGTGCCAGCATCTTGGGGACAGGGAAGAATGAGCAGTTCTTC
TRBD2	TRBV28	TRBJ2-2	NA	CASRLAGANTGELFF	TGTGCCAGCAGGTTAGCGGGAGCGAACACCGGGGAGCTGTTTTTT
NA	TRBV28	TRBJ2-7	NA	CASSSPYEQYF	TGTGCCAGCAGTTCTCCCTACGAGCAGTACTTC
TRBD2	TRBV5-1	TRBJ2-2	NA	CASSVGTSGTDGELFF	TGCGCCAGCAGCGTCGGGACTAGCGGGACTGACGGGGAGCTGTTTTTT
TRBD2	TRBV2	TRBJ2-2	NA	CASSEREANTGELFF	TGTGCCAGCTCGGAGCGGGAGGCCAACACCGGGGAGCTGTTTTTT
TRBD1	TRBV7-9	TRBJ1-4	NA	CASSLGDRGREKLFF	TGTGCCAGCAGCTTAGGGGACAGGGGTCGAGAAAAACTGTTTTTT
TRBD1	TRBV5-1	TRBJ1-3	NA	CASSPRTGGSSGNTIYF	TGCGCCAGCAGCCCCCGGACAGGGGGAAGCTCTGGAAACACCATATATTTT
NA	TRBV9	TRBJ1-2	NA	CASSPWGTQEGYTF	TGTGCCAGCAGCCCTTGGGGGACTCAGGAAGGCTACACCTTC
NA	TRBV5-6	TRBJ2-5	few	CASSLVREKTQYF	TGTGCCAGCAGCTTGGTCCGCGAAAAGACCCAGTACTTC
TRBD1	TRBV30	TRBJ2-7	NA	CAWRRETGAYF	TGTGCCTGGAGACGGGAAACAGGGGCGTACTTC
NA	TRBV19	TRBJ1-4	few	CASSILDSFNEKLFF	TGTGCCAGTAGTATCTTGGACAGCTTTAATGAAAAACTGTTTTTT
TRBD1	TRBV2	TRBJ1-1	NA	CASSEGDRLNTEAFF	TGTGCCAGCAGTGAGGGGGACAGGCTGAACACTGAAGCTTTCTTT
TRBD2	TRBV27	TRBJ2-1	NA	CASWTLAEPKGAYNEQFF	TGTGCCAGCTGGACGCTAGCGGAGCCAAAAGGTGCCTACAATGAGCAGTTCTTC
NA	TRBV5-1	TRBJ2-2	NA	CASSKGVWANTGELFF	TGCGCCAGCAGCAAGGGAGTTTGGGCGAACACCGGGGAGCTGTTTTTT
NA	TRBV25-1	TRBJ2-1	NA	CASRRSNEQFF	TGTGCCAGCAGGCGGAGCAATGAGCAGTTCTTC
NA	TRBV28	TRBJ2-3	NA	CASLKQGRATDTQYF	TGTGCCAGTTTAAAACAGGGACGTGCGACAGATACGCAGTATTTT
TRBD1	TRBV2	TRBJ1-5	NA	CASSEGTGSNQPQHF	TGTGCCAGCAGTGAAGGGACAGGGAGCAATCAGCCCCAGCATTTT
NA	TRBV15	TRBJ2-2	NA	CATSPRQTGELFF	TGTGCCACCAGCCCCCGACAGACCGGGGAGCTGTTTTTT
TRBD2	TRBV14	TRBJ2-7	NA	CASSDSGRAEEQYF	TGTGCCAGCAGCGATAGCGGGAGGGCCGAGGAGCAGTACTTC
TRBD1	TRBV5-6	TRBJ2-5	few	CASSLVGQGSETQYF	TGTGCCAGCAGCTTGGTGGGACAGGGATCAGAGACCCAGTACTTC
TRBD2	TRBV9	TRBJ2-1	NA	CASSVGGLAVYNEQFF	TGTGCCAGCAGCGTAGGGGGACTAGCGGTCTACAATGAGCAGTTCTTC
TRBD1	TRBV29-1	TRBJ2-7	NA	CSVGGQGDEQYF	TGCAGCGTTGGAGGACAGGGGGACGAGCAGTACTTC